One sample yielded the 23 T cell receptor beta chains listed below, sequenced in a study of blood T cell repertoires in COVID-19. The repertoire was sequenced with immunoSEQ multiplex PCR; TCRdb's copy has only in-frame clones and lacks some. This table has some 520,000 clones, about 91% appearing once. The specimen was peripheral blood. The receptors shown here come from a man between 18 and 29 years old with COVID-19, enrolled during active disease.

This clone was recorded once. The rearrangement uses TRBV29-1 and TRBJ2-7; 9 bases map to TRBD1. Germline trimming cut 6 bases from V and 7 bases from J; bases unmatched to any gene: 13. The germline CDR1 and CDR2 sequences are SQVTM and ANQGSEA. The CDR3 is 14 amino acids. CDR3 protein: CSVGTGSPSGEQYF. The CDR3 nucleotides read TGCAGCGTGGGGACAGGGTCCCCCTCAGGGGAGCAGTACTTC.

Here the CDR3 reads CASSYQGGGEYEQYF. CDR3 bases: TGTGCCAGCAGCTACCAGGGAGGGGGGGAGTACGAGCAGTACTTC. The chain couples TRBV6-5 to TRBJ2-7; possibly TRBD2 for D (7 bases). CDR3 size: 15 residues. CDR1 is MNHEY and CDR2 is SVGAGI in the germline V gene. V gave up 6 bases and J gave up 4 bases, with 19 bases separating them.

This chain links TRBV7-8 with TRBJ2-2, with a weak D call TRBD2 (5 bases). Trimming stripped 3 bases from V and 5 bases from J, with 16 bases between. Germline V gene lookup returns CDR1 SGHVS and CDR2 FQNEAQ. This CDR3 contains 16 residues. The CDR3 DNA sequence: TGTGCCAGCAGCTTTGGGAGAGGGCCGGAGACCGGGGAGCTGTTTTTT. This sequence encodes CASSFGRGPETGELFF.

On this clone itself: The same CDR3 can be traced to other DNA sequences in this sample. The V gene is TRBV2, the J gene TRBJ1-5, with D possibly TRBD1 on 5 matching bases. The CDR3 contains 15 residues. V was shortened by 4 bases and J by 0 bases, with 10 bases between the two germline ends. Germline CDR1 is SNHLY and CDR2 is FYNNEI. The CDR3 is CASSGQGDSNQPQHF. CDR3 sequence (DNA): TGTGCCAGCAGTGGCCAAGGGGATAGCAATCAGCCCCAGCATTTT.

The chain combines TRBV19 with TRBJ1-5; D may be TRBD1 (5 bases). This CDR3 has 13 amino acids. Germline values: CDR1 LNHDA, CDR2 SQIVND (reference sequence). V lost 7 bases and J 6 bases, leaving 13 bases between the germline ends. The CDR3 DNA reads as TGTGCCAGTAATTGGCAGGGAGGTCAGCCCCAGCATTTT. Residues: CASNWQGGQPQHF.

The rearrangement links TRBV19 to TRBJ2-2; no definite D call. The V and J ends lost 6 bases and 1 base respectively, with 6 bases between them. Looked up from germline, CDR1 is LNHDA and CDR2 is SQIVND (reference sequence). This CDR3 has 13 amino acids. The CDR3 loop reads CASRLQNTGELFF. The CDR3 nucleotides read TGTGCCAGTAGGTTACAGAACACCGGGGAGCTGTTTTTT.

The CDR3 DNA reads TGTGCCAGTAGTATAGAGGGGACAGGCGGTTCACCCCTCCACTTT. Residues: CASSIEGTGGSPLHF. This chain joins TRBV19 and TRBJ1-6; 8 nucleotides agree with TRBD1. The CDR3 loop spans 15 amino acids. Unmatched junction bases numbered 4, after V lost 0 bases and J lost 9 bases. Germline V gives CDR1 LNHDA, CDR2 SQIVND (reference sequence). Based on the CDR3 plus reference TRBV19 and TRBJ1-6, the full variable domain is DGGITQSPKYLFRKEGQNVTLSCEQNLNHDAMYWYRQDPGQGLRLIYYSQIVNDFQKGDIAEGYSVSREKKESFPLTVTSAQKNPTAFYLCASSIEGTGGSPLHFGNGTRLTVT.

V usage is TRBV2 and J usage is TRBJ1-5, with 8 bases lining up with TRBD1. The CDR3 contains 16 residues. The V gene end was trimmed by 6 bases and the J gene end by 3 bases; junction bases not matched to a gene: 10. The germline gives CDR1 SNHLY, CDR2 FYNNEI. The CDR3 bases are TGTGCCAGCAGCAGACAGGGGCCCGACCTCAATCAGCCCCAGCATTTT. Its protein product is CASSRQGPDLNQPQHF.

V and J are TRBV18 and TRBJ1-1; TRBD1 matches at 12 bases. The CDR3 totals 19 residues. V trimming: 3 bases; J trimming: 1 base; junction bases outside the gene matches: 12. CDR1 is KGHSH, CDR2 LQKENI, per germline. The CDR3 region is CASSPLAIPGQGANTEAFF. In nucleotides, the CDR3 is TGTGCCAGCTCACCTCTGGCCATACCGGGACAGGGGGCGAACACTGAAGCTTTCTTT.

The rearrangement links TRBV7-8 to TRBJ1-2, with D possibly TRBD1 on 6 matching bases. The germline V and J ends were trimmed by 5 bases and 2 bases, with 12 bases remaining between them. Germline V gene data show CDR1 as SGHVS and CDR2 as FQNEAQ. The CDR3 loop spans 14 amino acids. The CDR3 DNA is TGTGCCAGCAGCACCGGGACACACAACTATGGCTACACCTTC. Its protein product is CASSTGTHNYGYTF.

This clone was detected only a few times. This chain uses TRBV2 with TRBJ2-2; D not resolved. Germline assignment: CDR1 SNHLY and CDR2 FYNNEI. This CDR3 is built from 12 residues. V was pared by 7 bases and J by 7 bases, with 10 bases between. The CDR3 DNA reads as TGTGCCAGCATCGGTAGGAGCGGGGAGCTGTTTTTT. It codes for CASIGRSGELFF. Full variable domain (remainder filled in from reference TRBV2 and TRBJ2-2): EPEVTQTPSHQVTQMGQEVILRCVPISNHLYFYWYRQILGQKVEFLVSFYNNEISEKSEIFDDQFSVERPDGSNFTLKIRSTKLEDSAMYFCASIGRSGELFFGEGSRLTVL.

The rearrangement links TRBV11-2 to TRBJ2-3; 9 bases are a match to TRBD2. CDR3 length: 16 amino acids. Germline lookup yields CDR1 SGHAT and CDR2 FQNNGV. The trim removed 5 bases at V and 10 bases at J, leaving 16 bases unmatched. The CDR3 is CASSRRASGEGMAQYF. CDR3 nucleotide sequence: TGTGCCAGCAGCCGCCGCGCTAGCGGGGAGGGGATGGCGCAGTATTTT.

The chain has TRBV6-1 and TRBJ1-1, with 10 nucleotides matching TRBD1. The ends lost 2 bases at V and 4 bases at J; junction bases unmatched: 4. This CDR3 has 15 amino acids. CDR1 is MNHNS, CDR2 SASEGT, per germline. Written as DNA, the CDR3 is TGTGCCAGCAGTGAATGGACAGGGGGGATCACTGAAGCTTTCTTT. This sequence encodes CASSEWTGGITEAFF.

The chain has TRBV30 and TRBJ2-2; the match to TRBD2 covers 9 bases. The CDR3 is made up of 16 amino acids. Germline V gene data show CDR1 as GTSNPN and CDR2 as SVGIG (reference sequence). The V segment lost 3 bases and the J segment 5 bases; nucleotides outside the gene matches: 10. CDR3 amino acids: CAWRGRKREETGELFF. Here the CDR3 DNA reads TGTGCCTGGAGAGGGCGGAAGCGGGAGGAAACCGGGGAGCTGTTTTTT.

The chain joins TRBV1 to TRBJ2-3; the DNA was not compared with TRBD2, the D call given in the table. TRBV1 is a documented pseudogene. The CDR3 has 16 amino acids. In DNA, the CDR3 is TGCACCAGCAGCCATCCGGTACTAGCGGGAGTTTTGTCGCAGTATTTT. The encoded protein is CTSSHPVLAGVLSQYF.

The rearrangement links TRBV11-3 to TRBJ2-1, with TRBD2 matching over 7 bases. Germline CDR1 is SGHNT and CDR2 is YENEEA. After removal of 7 bases from V and 4 bases from J, the junction contained 7 bases not matched to a gene. CDR3 size: 14 residues. CDR3 loop: CASTPRREYNEQFF. CDR3 coding DNA: TGTGCCAGCACCCCCCGGCGGGAGTACAATGAGCAGTTCTTC.

The chain links TRBV29-1 to TRBJ1-1; possible D gene TRBD1, 6 bases. Per the germline V gene, CDR1 is SQVTM and CDR2 is ANQGSEA. V lost 5 bases and J 6 bases, leaving 16 bases between the germline ends. CDR3 size: 13 residues. The CDR3 spells CSVLNRALPEAFF. The CDR3 DNA sequence: TGCAGCGTTCTAAACAGGGCGCTCCCTGAAGCTTTCTTT.

The chain joins TRBV9 to TRBJ2-2; no firm D call. Per germline, CDR1 SGDLS and CDR2 YYNGEE. This CDR3 is built from 15 residues. The V end was cut by 0 bases, the J end by 6 bases, with 12 bases between. The CDR3, as DNA: TGTGCCAGCAGCGTAGAAAACTATGTGGCCGGGGAGCTGTTTTTT. Translation gives CASSVENYVAGELFF. Looking up the rest from reference TRBV9 and TRBJ2-2 gives the full variable domain: DSGVTQTPKHLITATGQRVTLRCSPRSGDLSVYWYQQSLDQGLQFLIQYYNGEERAKGNILERFSAQQFPDLHSELNLSSLELGDSALYFCASSVENYVAGELFFGEGSRLTVL.

The chain uses TRBV6-5 and TRBJ1-6; no clear D. Germline loops: CDR1 MNHEY, CDR2 SVGAGI. Between the trimmed V and J ends, which lost 5 bases and 8 bases, there was a span of 10 bases. CDR3 length: 13 residues. The CDR3 DNA reads as TGTGCCAGCAGTCTCCACAGAGATTCACCCCTCCACTTT. This translates into CASSLHRDSPLHF.

The J gene is TRBJ2-7, the V gene TRBV4-1, with 9 nucleotides matching TRBD2. In germline, CDR1 is MGHRA, CDR2 YSYEKL. This CDR3 is built from 18 residues. V was clipped by 0 bases and J by 3 bases; unmatched bases: 12. In DNA form, the CDR3 reads TGCGCCAGCAGCCAAGATCCCTCTTTAGCGGGAGAGATCTACGAGCAGTACTTC. This codes for CASSQDPSLAGEIYEQYF.

This clone appeared once. The V call is TRBV6-5, the J call TRBJ2-7; a weak D match, TRBD1 (5 bases). The CDR3 sequence is 11 residues long. CDR1 is MNHEY and CDR2 is SVGAGI in the germline V gene. Trimming removed 7 bases from V and 4 bases from J, with 8 bases in between. CDR3 sequence: CASKTAYEQYF. CDR3 nucleotides: TGTGCCAGCAAGACAGCTTACGAGCAGTACTTC.

The J gene is TRBJ2-5, the V gene TRBV2, with D tentatively TRBD1 (7 bases). Germline CDR1 and CDR2: SNHLY and FYNNEI. CDR3 length equals 14 residues. Deletions cut 8 bases from V and 2 bases from J, with 15 bases between. CDR3 sequence: CASRRDRAQETQYF. CDR3 in DNA: TGTGCCAGCCGGCGGGACAGAGCACAAGAGACCCAGTACTTC.

The CDR3 sequence is CASSVAGGRTDTQYF. The CDR3 DNA reads TGTGCCAGCAGCGTAGCAGGGGGCCGGACAGATACGCAGTATTTT. This chain links TRBV5-8 with TRBJ2-3; TRBD1 agrees at 8 bases. V lost 4 bases to trimming and J lost 3 bases; unmatched junction nucleotides: 7. The CDR3 runs 15 residues. Germline V gene sequence: CDR1 SGHTS, CDR2 YDEGEE.